The 13 T cell receptor beta chains reported below all come from one sample, sequenced in a study of human T cells and chemical hapten exposure. Whole blood, unfractionated, served as the material for total RNA extraction. MiXCR, run by TCRdb on the 5' RACE reads, gives a single entry per CDR3 protein. The sample has roughly 82,000 distinct CDR3 sequences; about a sixth are singletons. These receptor sequences come from a female donor in good health.

This clonotype was recorded once. A read error may explain this, as a much larger clone is one base away. This chain uses TRBV6-5 with TRBJ1-2; D perhaps matches TRBD1 (5 bases). The CDR3 has 15 residues. The V gene's germline CDR1 is MNHEY and CDR2 SVGAGI. CDR3 region: CASNYSPRANYGYTF. The CDR3 coding sequence is TGTGCCAGCAATTACTCTCCCAGGGCTAACTATGGCTACACCTTC.

There are a few counts of this clonotype. The chain combines TRBV13 with TRBJ2-2, with 8 bases lining up with TRBD2. This CDR3 has 18 amino acids. V was clipped by 1 base and J by 2 bases; unmatched bases: 9. The V gene's germline CDR1 is PRHDT and CDR2 FYEKMQ (reference sequence). The CDR3 DNA follows: TGTGCCAGCAGCTTAGTACGAGCGAGCGGGGGTAACACCGGGGAGCTGTTTTTT. As protein: CASSLVRASGGNTGELFF.

The CDR3 here is CASSPNAGSNTEAFF. CDR3 bases: TGTGCCAGCAGCCCCAACGCCGGTTCGAACACTGAAGCTTTCTTT. The chain couples TRBV7-9 to TRBJ1-1; no reliable D call. V gave up 5 bases and J gave up 1 base, with 14 bases separating them. This CDR3 is built from 15 residues. Germline V gene sequence: CDR1 SEHNR, CDR2 FQNEAQ (reference sequence).

This clonotype was seen only a few times. The chain recombines TRBV4-1 with TRBJ2-3; D tentatively reads TRBD1 or TRBD2 (5 bases each). The CDR3 extends over 15 amino acids. V was clipped by 4 bases and J by 3 bases, with 14 bases between them. Germline V gene sequence: CDR1 MGHRA, CDR2 YSYEKL. The CDR3 is CASSRGPGPTDTQYF. The CDR3 DNA is TGCGCCAGCAGCCGGGGACCCGGGCCAACAGATACGCAGTATTTT.

The chain recombines TRBV7-2 with TRBJ2-1; 10 positions match TRBD2. Per the germline V gene, CDR1 is SGHTA and CDR2 is FQGNSA. The CDR3 loop spans 18 amino acids. The V gene end was trimmed by 1 base and the J gene end by 11 bases; junction bases not matched to a gene: 17. CDR3 nucleotides: TGTGCCAGCAGCTTAGGTCGACTAAGGACTAGCGGATACGTTAAGCAGTTCTTC. This translates into CASSLGRLRTSGYVKQFF.

This clonotype has just a few counts. The chain recombines TRBV28 with TRBJ1-1; D gene unclear. V shed 6 bases and J shed 8 bases, with 16 bases lying between them. This CDR3 region has 13 residues. From germline, CDR1 is MDHEN and CDR2 SYDVKM. CDR3: CASSNLGRAEAFF. The CDR3 nucleotides read TGTGCCAGCAGCAACCTGGGCAGAGCCGAAGCTTTCTTT.

This clonotype showed up just a few times. This sequence joins TRBV5-6 and TRBJ1-2, with 8 positions matching TRBD1. CDR3 length: 16 amino acids. The V and J ends lost 5 bases and 8 bases, in that order; junction bases with no gene match: 17. Germline lookup yields CDR1 SGHDT and CDR2 YYEEEE. Here the CDR3 reads CASSTTGAPQNGGYTF. The CDR3, as DNA: TGTGCCAGCAGTACGACAGGGGCGCCCCAAAACGGGGGCTACACCTTC. Based on the CDR3 plus reference TRBV5-6 and TRBJ1-2, the full variable domain is DAGVTQSPTHLIKTRGQQVTLRCSPKSGHDTVSWYQQALGQGPQFIFQYYEEEERQRGNFPDRFSGHQFPNYSSELNVNALLLGDSALYLCASSTTGAPQNGGYTFGSGTRLTVV.

This clonotype was detected a few times. V usage is TRBV12-3 or TRBV12-4 and J usage is TRBJ2-7; D is undetermined. V dropped 5 bases and J dropped 3 bases, with 14 bases sitting between them. CDR3 size: 14 residues. Here the CDR3 reads CASSPLSDGYEQYF. CDR3 DNA sequence: TGTGCCAGCAGTCCCCTCAGTGACGGCTACGAGCAGTACTTC.

This rearrangement joins TRBV6-6 to TRBJ2-7, with unresolved D. The CDR3 is 14 residues long. Trimming took off 5 bases at V and 7 bases at J, with 18 bases between the two ends. Germline CDR1 and CDR2: MNHNY and SVGAGI (reference sequence). The chain's CDR3 is CASSPPGLSREQYF. The CDR3 DNA reads TGTGCCAGCAGTCCTCCCGGGCTGTCAAGGGAGCAGTACTTC.

The gene calls are TRBV6-5 and TRBJ2-6; no clear D gene. Germline V gene sequence: CDR1 MNHEY, CDR2 SVGAGI. This CDR3 contains 16 residues. Trimming took 3 bases from V and 4 from J, leaving 13 bases between them. The CDR3 loop is CASSYSLGSGANVLTF. For the CDR3, the DNA is TGTGCCAGCAGTTATAGTTTAGGCTCCGGGGCCAACGTCCTGACTTTC.

The V gene is TRBV28, the J gene TRBJ2-1, with a tentative D call TRBD1 (6 bases). Germline V gene data show CDR1 as MDHEN and CDR2 as SYDVKM. With 2 bases removed from V and 7 bases from J, the gap between germline ends came to 15 bases. The CDR3 loop spans 15 amino acids. The CDR3 DNA follows: TGTGCCAGCAGTTTACCGGCAGGGGCTTCGAATGAGCAGTTCTTC. Encoded protein: CASSLPAGASNEQFF.

The chain is built from TRBV28 and TRBJ1-2, with 9 bases fitting TRBD1. Germline CDR1 and CDR2: MDHEN and SYDVKM. Trimming removed 0 bases from V and 6 bases from J; junction bases left unmatched: 14. The CDR3 covers 18 residues. CDR3 in DNA: TGTGCCAGCAGTTTATGGATGGCTGGGGACAGGGATCTTAATGGCTACACCTTC. Its translation: CASSLWMAGDRDLNGYTF.

There are a few counts of this clonotype. The chain joins TRBV5-1 to TRBJ1-2, with D maybe TRBD1 (5 bases). The CDR3 is 15 residues long. Trimming stripped 1 base from V and 3 bases from J, with 13 bases between. From germline, CDR1 is SGHRS and CDR2 YFSETQ. DNA of the CDR3: TGCGCCAGCAGCTTGATGGGGGATCGGGACTATGGCTACACCTTC. Its translation: CASSLMGDRDYGYTF.